These T cell receptor beta chains were read from a single sample in a study of long-term antiretroviral therapy in people with HIV. The repertoire was sequenced with immunoSEQ multiplex PCR; TCRdb's copy has only in-frame clones and lacks some. The sample lists 20,000 to 25,000 clones, roughly 85% occurring once. The sample was unsorted PBMCs, taken 0.2 years after starting antiretroviral therapy. The origin of the receptors is a woman aged 30 to 39 with HIV. The CDR3 runs from the conserved cysteine through the conserved F or W. A D gene is named only where the DNA matches it firmly. Clone sizes are given selectively: once, few, many, or a class where the clone is expanded.

cdr3_nt: TGTGCCAGCGACAGCAGAGGACAGGGTAGTTACTCTGGGGCCAACGTCCTGACTTTC; cdr3_aa: CASDSRGQGSYSGANVLTF; cdr3_length: 19; d_call: TRBD1; clone_size: .; j_call: TRBJ2-6; v_call: TRBV5-5
cdr3_nt: TGTGCCAGCAGCTCCGGACTGGCTCCAGATGGGTATTTT; cdr3_aa: CASSSGLAPDGYF; cdr3_length: 13; d_call: .; clone_size: .; j_call: TRBJ2-3; v_call: TRBV7-2
cdr3_nt: TGCGCCAGCAGTCAATCGGGGAGGGGCGGAAGGACCGGGGAGCTGTTTTTT; cdr3_aa: CASSQSGRGGRTGELFF; cdr3_length: 17; d_call: TRBD2; clone_size: .; j_call: TRBJ2-2; v_call: TRBV23-1
cdr3_nt: TGTGCCACCGGCGTCGGGGGGGCGGTAGATACGCAGTATTTT; cdr3_aa: CATGVGGAVDTQYF; cdr3_length: 14; d_call: TRBD2; clone_size: .; j_call: TRBJ2-3; v_call: TRBV6-1
cdr3_nt: TGTGCCAGCAGCCCCAGCAGGGGTACCAATGCCTTCACAGATACGCAGTATTTT; cdr3_aa: CASSPSRGTNAFTDTQYF; cdr3_length: 18; d_call: .; clone_size: .; j_call: TRBJ2-3; v_call: TRBV7-3
cdr3_nt: TGTGCCAGCAGCTTTTTTTCCCAGACTAGCAATCAGCCCCAGCATTTT; cdr3_aa: CASSFFSQTSNQPQHF; cdr3_length: 16; d_call: .; clone_size: .; j_call: TRBJ1-5; v_call: TRBV7-8
cdr3_nt: TGTGCCAGCAGCACGAGAGGGGGCCCCGAAAAACTGTTTTTT; cdr3_aa: CASSTRGGPEKLFF; cdr3_length: 14; d_call: TRBD1; clone_size: once; j_call: TRBJ1-4; v_call: TRBV9
cdr3_nt: TGTGCCAGCTCACCCAGACTAGATCAAGAGACCCAGTACTTC; cdr3_aa: CASSPRLDQETQYF; cdr3_length: 14; d_call: .; clone_size: .; j_call: TRBJ2-5; v_call: TRBV18
cdr3_nt: TGCGCCAGCAGGTGGAGCGGGGAACTCACAGATACGCAGTATTTT; cdr3_aa: CASRWSGELTDTQYF; cdr3_length: 15; d_call: TRBD2; clone_size: .; j_call: TRBJ2-3; v_call: TRBV5-1
cdr3_nt: TGTGCCAGCAGTGAAGCGCGGACAGTCAATCAGCCCCAGCATTTT; cdr3_aa: CASSEARTVNQPQHF; cdr3_length: 15; d_call: .; clone_size: .; j_call: TRBJ1-5; v_call: TRBV2
cdr3_nt: TGTGCCACCAGCGGACCGGGGTTTGTTGGCTACACCTTC; cdr3_aa: CATSGPGFVGYTF; cdr3_length: 13; d_call: .; clone_size: .; j_call: TRBJ1-2; v_call: TRBV15
cdr3_nt: TGTGCCAGCAGCGTAGACTTGTGGGGTTCTAACTATGGCTACACCTTC; cdr3_aa: CASSVDLWGSNYGYTF; cdr3_length: 16; d_call: .; clone_size: .; j_call: TRBJ1-2; v_call: TRBV9
cdr3_nt: TGTGCCAGCTCACCACCGGGACAGCAGAACACTGAAGCTTTCTTT; cdr3_aa: CASSPPGQQNTEAFF; cdr3_length: 15; d_call: TRBD1; clone_size: .; j_call: TRBJ1-1; v_call: TRBV18
cdr3_nt: TGTGCCAGCTTGAAAGGGGGCGCAGGGGACTATGGCTACACCTTC; cdr3_aa: CASLKGGAGDYGYTF; cdr3_length: 15; d_call: TRBD1; clone_size: .; j_call: TRBJ1-2; v_call: TRBV6-6
cdr3_nt: TGTGCCAGCAGTGAATCGACAGGGACATCCTACAATGAGCAGTTCTTC; cdr3_aa: CASSESTGTSYNEQFF; cdr3_length: 16; d_call: TRBD1; clone_size: .; j_call: TRBJ2-1; v_call: TRBV2
cdr3_nt: TGTGCCAGCAGCTTTTCCGGCGGGGGGGCCTATGGCTACACCTTC; cdr3_aa: CASSFSGGGAYGYTF; cdr3_length: 15; d_call: .; clone_size: .; j_call: TRBJ1-2; v_call: TRBV7-2
cdr3_nt: TGTGCCAGTAGTACGGGACGGGTCTCTGGGGCCAACGTCCTGACTTTC; cdr3_aa: CASSTGRVSGANVLTF; cdr3_length: 16; d_call: .; clone_size: .; j_call: TRBJ2-6; v_call: TRBV19
cdr3_nt: TGTGCCAGCAGTTTTTTCGACAGGGTGAATGGCTACACCTTC; cdr3_aa: CASSFFDRVNGYTF; cdr3_length: 14; d_call: TRBD1; clone_size: .; j_call: TRBJ1-2; v_call: TRBV6-6
cdr3_nt: TGTGCCAGCAGTTACCCAGGGAATGGAAACACCATATATTTT; cdr3_aa: CASSYPGNGNTIYF; cdr3_length: 14; d_call: .; clone_size: .; j_call: TRBJ1-3; v_call: TRBV6-5
cdr3_nt: TGTGCCAGCAGCTTGTCCGTGAACACTGAAGCTTTCTTT; cdr3_aa: CASSLSVNTEAFF; cdr3_length: 13; d_call: .; clone_size: .; j_call: TRBJ1-1; v_call: TRBV5-6
cdr3_nt: TGCGCCAGCAGCCAAGACGGAACCGGACGGTGGCCCTCTGGAAACACCATATATTTT; cdr3_aa: CASSQDGTGRWPSGNTIYF; cdr3_length: 19; d_call: .; clone_size: .; j_call: TRBJ1-3; v_call: TRBV4-1
cdr3_nt: TGCGCCAGCAGCCAAGCTGAGATGGGGACAGATACGCAGTATTTT; cdr3_aa: CASSQAEMGTDTQYF; cdr3_length: 15; d_call: .; clone_size: few; j_call: TRBJ2-3; v_call: TRBV4-1
cdr3_nt: TGTGCCAGCAGCTTAATGCTCTTTAGCAATCAGCCCCAGCATTTT; cdr3_aa: CASSLMLFSNQPQHF; cdr3_length: 15; d_call: .; clone_size: .; j_call: TRBJ1-5; v_call: TRBV5-8
cdr3_nt: TGTGCCAGCAGTGAAAGGACGGTCAATCAGCCCCAGCATTTT; cdr3_aa: CASSERTVNQPQHF; cdr3_length: 14; d_call: .; clone_size: .; j_call: TRBJ1-5; v_call: TRBV2
cdr3_nt: TGTGCCAGCAGCGCTTCCTTTGGGACCGGGGAGCTGTTTTTT; cdr3_aa: CASSASFGTGELFF; cdr3_length: 14; d_call: .; clone_size: .; j_call: TRBJ2-2; v_call: TRBV9
cdr3_nt: TGTGCCAGCAGAAACAGGGGGACGAATTCACCCCTCCACTTT; cdr3_aa: CASRNRGTNSPLHF; cdr3_length: 14; d_call: TRBD1; clone_size: few; j_call: TRBJ1-6; v_call: TRBV6-5
cdr3_nt: TGTGCCTGGAGGTTTGGAGACGGAGAGAACACTGAAGCTTTCTTT; cdr3_aa: CAWRFGDGENTEAFF; cdr3_length: 15; d_call: .; clone_size: .; j_call: TRBJ1-1; v_call: TRBV30
cdr3_nt: TGTGCCAGCAGCTTGGGGACAGGGTTTCACGGGGAGCTGTTTTTT; cdr3_aa: CASSLGTGFHGELFF; cdr3_length: 15; d_call: TRBD1; clone_size: .; j_call: TRBJ2-2; v_call: TRBV7-8
cdr3_nt: TGTGCCATCAGTGTAGGGACGAACACTGAAGCTTTCTTT; cdr3_aa: CAISVGTNTEAFF; cdr3_length: 13; d_call: .; clone_size: .; j_call: TRBJ1-1; v_call: TRBV10-3
cdr3_nt: TGTGCCAGCAGCTTGGCCGGGACTAGCTCCTACGAGCAGTACTTC; cdr3_aa: CASSLAGTSSYEQYF; cdr3_length: 15; d_call: TRBD2; clone_size: .; j_call: TRBJ2-7; v_call: TRBV5-4
cdr3_nt: TGCAGCGCCAGGGTTTCGGACACTGAAGCTTTCTTT; cdr3_aa: CSARVSDTEAFF; cdr3_length: 12; d_call: .; clone_size: .; j_call: TRBJ1-1; v_call: TRBV29-1
cdr3_nt: TGTGCCAGTAGTATAGGGCCAGCACTGTCCGCTTACGAGCAGTACTTC; cdr3_aa: CASSIGPALSAYEQYF; cdr3_length: 16; d_call: .; clone_size: .; j_call: TRBJ2-7; v_call: TRBV19
cdr3_nt: TGTGCCAGCAGCCAATTTAAGTCAGGGTCTAACTATGGCTACACCTTC; cdr3_aa: CASSQFKSGSNYGYTF; cdr3_length: 16; d_call: .; clone_size: once; j_call: TRBJ1-2; v_call: TRBV7-6
cdr3_nt: TGCGCCAGCAGCTATGGCCGAAGGACCACAGATACGCAGTATTTT; cdr3_aa: CASSYGRRTTDTQYF; cdr3_length: 15; d_call: .; clone_size: .; j_call: TRBJ2-3; v_call: TRBV5-1
cdr3_nt: TGCAGCACGCCACTCGGGACAGGGACAGAGACCCAGTACTTC; cdr3_aa: CSTPLGTGTETQYF; cdr3_length: 14; d_call: TRBD1; clone_size: once; j_call: TRBJ2-5; v_call: TRBV29-1
cdr3_nt: TGTGCCTGGAGTGTAGGGGTAGGGCTGGGCGGTGAAAAACTGTTTTTT; cdr3_aa: CAWSVGVGLGGEKLFF; cdr3_length: 16; d_call: .; clone_size: .; j_call: TRBJ1-4; v_call: TRBV30
cdr3_nt: TGTGCCAGTATGGGCAGGGGGGTCGATGGCTACACCTTC; cdr3_aa: CASMGRGVDGYTF; cdr3_length: 13; d_call: TRBD1; clone_size: .; j_call: TRBJ1-2; v_call: TRBV19
cdr3_nt: TGTGCCAGCAGTCCCGGGACAGGGGATGAAAAACTGTTTTTT; cdr3_aa: CASSPGTGDEKLFF; cdr3_length: 14; d_call: TRBD1; clone_size: .; j_call: TRBJ1-4; v_call: TRBV6-1
cdr3_nt: TGTGCCAGCAGTTACCCCCCGGGGAGCTCCTACAATGAGCAGTTCTTC; cdr3_aa: CASSYPPGSSYNEQFF; cdr3_length: 16; d_call: .; clone_size: .; j_call: TRBJ2-1; v_call: TRBV6-5
cdr3_nt: TGTGCCAGCAGGTTGGAATATGGCTACACCTTC; cdr3_aa: CASRLEYGYTF; cdr3_length: 11; d_call: .; clone_size: .; j_call: TRBJ1-2; v_call: TRBV6-1
cdr3_nt: TGTGCCAGCAGCTCCCAAGGGACAGCAGACTATAATTCACCCCTCCACTTT; cdr3_aa: CASSSQGTADYNSPLHF; cdr3_length: 17; d_call: TRBD1; clone_size: .; j_call: TRBJ1-6; v_call: TRBV11-2
cdr3_nt: TGTGCCATCAGTGAAGGGGATAGCAATCAGCCCCAGCATTTT; cdr3_aa: CAISEGDSNQPQHF; cdr3_length: 14; d_call: .; clone_size: .; j_call: TRBJ1-5; v_call: TRBV10-3
cdr3_nt: TGCGCCAGCAGCTTGCAGGTTTCCGGGGAGCTGTTTTTT; cdr3_aa: CASSLQVSGELFF; cdr3_length: 13; d_call: .; clone_size: .; j_call: TRBJ2-2; v_call: TRBV5-1
cdr3_nt: TGTGCCAGCAGCTTAGAGGGGTACCATGAGCAGTTCTTC; cdr3_aa: CASSLEGYHEQFF; cdr3_length: 13; d_call: .; clone_size: .; j_call: TRBJ2-1; v_call: TRBV7-3
cdr3_nt: TGCGCCAGCAGCTTGGGGGGGGACAGCGCAAAAAACATTCAGTACTTC; cdr3_aa: CASSLGGDSAKNIQYF; cdr3_length: 16; d_call: .; clone_size: .; j_call: TRBJ2-4; v_call: TRBV5-1
cdr3_nt: TGTGCCAGCAGTGAAGGACAGTTCAATCAGCCCCAGCATTTT; cdr3_aa: CASSEGQFNQPQHF; cdr3_length: 14; d_call: .; clone_size: .; j_call: TRBJ1-5; v_call: TRBV25-1
cdr3_nt: TGTGCCAGCAGCTTCAGGACGGCACCGAGGAAGAGTGGCTACACCTTC; cdr3_aa: CASSFRTAPRKSGYTF; cdr3_length: 16; d_call: .; clone_size: .; j_call: TRBJ1-2; v_call: TRBV13
cdr3_nt: TGTGCCAGCAGCCAACATACCGGGACAGTGAAAAACATTCAGTACTTC; cdr3_aa: CASSQHTGTVKNIQYF; cdr3_length: 16; d_call: TRBD1; clone_size: .; j_call: TRBJ2-4; v_call: TRBV14
cdr3_nt: TGTGCCAGCAGCTTGGAGGCAACAGGGGTTTACCATGGCTACACCTTC; cdr3_aa: CASSLEATGVYHGYTF; cdr3_length: 16; d_call: TRBD1; clone_size: .; j_call: TRBJ1-2; v_call: TRBV5-6
cdr3_nt: TGTGCCAGCAGCGCTGGGTCGGGACAGCAGAATTCACCCCTCCACTTT; cdr3_aa: CASSAGSGQQNSPLHF; cdr3_length: 16; d_call: TRBD1; clone_size: .; j_call: TRBJ1-6; v_call: TRBV9
cdr3_nt: TGTGCCAGCAGCTTGTCTGGCACCGTCTATGGCTACACCTTC; cdr3_aa: CASSLSGTVYGYTF; cdr3_length: 14; d_call: .; clone_size: .; j_call: TRBJ1-2; v_call: TRBV5-4
cdr3_nt: TGCGCCAGCAGCTTAACGACAGGGGCTGAAGCTTTCTTT; cdr3_aa: CASSLTTGAEAFF; cdr3_length: 13; d_call: TRBD1; clone_size: .; j_call: TRBJ1-1; v_call: TRBV5-1
cdr3_nt: TGTGCCAGCAGTTACGTGGGGGCCGACACAGATACGCAGTATTTT; cdr3_aa: CASSYVGADTDTQYF; cdr3_length: 15; d_call: .; clone_size: .; j_call: TRBJ2-3; v_call: TRBV6-6
cdr3_nt: TGTGCCAGCAGCCCACTAGCGGTGACCGGGGAGCTGTTTTTT; cdr3_aa: CASSPLAVTGELFF; cdr3_length: 14; d_call: TRBD2; clone_size: once; j_call: TRBJ2-2; v_call: TRBV5-6
cdr3_nt: TGTGCCAGCAGTGACAGACCTAATCCTGGAAACACCATATATTTT; cdr3_aa: CASSDRPNPGNTIYF; cdr3_length: 15; d_call: .; clone_size: .; j_call: TRBJ1-3; v_call: TRBV6-1
cdr3_nt: TGTGCCAGCAGCGTGTTTAGCGGGGGGGCCGGTAACACCGGGGAGCTGTTTTTT; cdr3_aa: CASSVFSGGAGNTGELFF; cdr3_length: 18; d_call: TRBD2; clone_size: .; j_call: TRBJ2-2; v_call: TRBV7-2
cdr3_nt: TGTGCTAGTGGTTTGGTACAGGGTATAGAGGGGGCAGCCTCCAACGGCTACACCTTC; cdr3_aa: CASGLVQGIEGAASNGYTF; cdr3_length: 19; d_call: TRBD1; clone_size: .; j_call: TRBJ1-2; v_call: TRBV12-5